This T cell receptor (beta chain) was recovered during a study of beta chain features in type 1 diabetes (dated by TCRdb to the late 2010s). Describing the broader study: Patients and healthy donors did not differ in mean age, gender distribution, total cell number or subset yield. A total of some 110 million sorted cells were examined across all samples, and the number of cells per subset was strongly correlated with RNA yield. In the study, TCRB repertoires of sorted circulating CD4+ T cell subsets from recently diagnosed type 1 diabetes patients were compared with those of matched healthy donors. Regulatory and stem cell-like memory subsets were obtained from only 8 patients and roughly 8 healthy donors, while naive and central memory subsets were obtained from all 30 or so donors. What the work shows at the level of the full study, not this receptor alone: Patients with type 1 diabetes made fewer insertions and deleted more nucleotides at VDJ recombination sites, implying thymic rearrangement abnormalities. Shorter templates might have been favored by PCR, but patient and control samples were amplified and corrected together, so both groups would have been affected equally by any skew. Type 1 diabetes patients showed a moderate but significant shortening of TCRB CDR3 length in all four CD4+ subsets. Sequencing cDNA rather than genomic DNA could over-represent highly expressing activated cells, although activation and CD3 levels did not differ between groups. Naive, central memory and regulatory TCRB repertoires appeared more similar among patients than among healthy donors. HLA sub-analyses involved small numbers of individuals, so any influence of HLA type on TCRB rearrangement remained unresolved.

Each donor gave one peripheral blood draw, averaging around 120 mL, which was collected into heparinised tubes. Using a panel that included CD45RO, CCR7, CD25, CD127, CD95 and CD27, naive, central memory, regulatory and stem cell-like memory CD4+ T cells were sorted on a BD FACSAria II. Purity was above 95% for every sorted population. PBMCs were isolated immediately by Lymphoprep density gradient centrifugation and stained directly without culture. So that batch effects would be minimized, each experiment stained and sorted samples in pairs, pairing one healthy donor with one patient. Unmatched junction bases come to 11, with V trimmed by 0 bases and J by 5 bases. The CDR3 runs 18 residues from the cysteine to the phenylalanine. Only the CDR3 region is kept as DNA, spanning 54 bases read in frame from base 1. The germline V gene provides CDR1 SGHRS and CDR2 YFSETQ. All of the isolated RNA was reverse transcribed with the High Capacity cDNA Reverse Transcription Kit, so expressed TCRB transcripts were sequenced. Naive, central memory and regulatory T cell samples underwent deep immunoSEQ sequencing, averaging around 4 million total reads per sample. After sorted cells were lysed in RLT buffer, RNA was extracted with DNase-treated RNeasy Micro or Mini kits, with the choice depending on cell number. Each cell subset was processed separately to prevent cross-contamination, with patient and healthy donor samples processed together. The immunoSEQ multiplex PCR was used to amplify TCRB sequences from cDNA, generating 87-bp fragments that spanned the CDR3 region. The amplicons were sequenced using the Illumina HiSeq platform. Under the source paper's analysis protocol: PCR bias was computationally corrected using synthetic template baselines, reads within Hamming distance 2 were collapsed, and singletons that could not be merged were discarded. By aligning reads against IMGT, V, D and J genes, CDR3 length, and insertions or deletions at six rearrangement sites were assigned. Within each subset, clonotype counts were normalized to sorted cell number, after which true diversity and Gini coefficients were computed with the tcR R package. The overlap coefficient, calculated on TCRB nucleotide sequences, was used to measure repertoire sharing. Out-of-frame TCRB sequences from naive cells were analyzed as a proxy for the pre-selection repertoire. This is the immuneACCESS table as TCRdb keeps it, with only in-frame sequences that have V and J called. A part of the clones is gone; compared with another copy, unresolved V genes explain less than half, and the rest is unexplained. V and J calls and clone size are given by that table; D and trimming were obtained from the DNA. The sample table lists 600,000 or so clones, around 15% of them with a count of one. Of the sample, approximately 0.039% falls within the top ten clones.

In the case of this clone: Its antigen is not yet known. Base quality data are lacking; no much larger clone is found one base away.

The sample consisted of naive CD4+ T cells from blood. This specimen's cell subset or site label, interpreted: true naive CD4+ T cells. The chain links TRBV5-1 with TRBJ2-1, with 10 junctional bases fitting TRBD1. The receptor's source is a man aged 18-30 years with type 1 diabetes. DNA sequence: TGCGCCAGCAGCTTGGTTGTTTCTGGGACAGGGGCTCACAATGAGCAGTTCTTC. Translated, it reads CASSLVVSGTGAHNEQFF. Outside the CDR3, residues come from the reference TRBV5-1 and TRBJ2-1 proteins, so the full variable domain is: KAGVTQTPRYLIKTRGQQVTLSCSPISGHRSVSWYQQTPGQGLQFLFEYFSETQRNKGNFPGRFSGRQFSNSRSEMNVSTLELGDSALYLCASSLVVSGTGAHNEQFFGPGTRLTVL.